A selection of T cell receptor beta chains follows, all from one sample in a study of T cell repertoires in cytomegalovirus infection. Their antigens are not known. TCRdb analysed the reads with MiXCR anew, one entry per CDR3 protein. This sample carries roughly 920,000 distinct CDR3 sequences, under 40% of them seen once, and the ten largest clones take 10% to 15%. Sequencing used cultured CD8+ T cells from PBMCs, obtained from culture after CMV antigen stimulation. The source is a human donor in good health (CMV status not recorded). Some clones in this sample may be carry-over from other donors' samples. Both conserved end residues are part of each CDR3. A D gene is named only where the DNA matches it firmly. Expanded clones get a size class; other rows say once, few or many, or leave the size out.

TRBJ1-1 TRBV4-3 NA NA TGCGCCAGCAGCCAAGATCCTTCGGTGAACACTGAAGCTTTCTTT CASSQDPSVNTEAFF
TRBJ2-3 TRBV10-3 NA few TGTGCCATCAGTGAGTCGGGGGGCCCAGATACGCAGTATTTT CAISESGGPDTQYF
TRBJ2-1 TRBV28 NA few TGTGCCAGCAGTTTGCACAGGGTTCGGGTCGATGAGCAGTTCTTC CASSLHRVRVDEQFF
TRBJ2-6 TRBV7-6 TRBD2 NA TGTGCCAGCAGCTTAGGCCGCGGGGGGTTTGGGGCCAACGTCCTGACTTTC CASSLGRGGFGANVLTF
TRBJ1-1 TRBV7-9 TRBD1 NA TGTGCCAGCAGCCACTTCGACAGGGGCCCGAACACTGAAGCTTTCTTT CASSHFDRGPNTEAFF
TRBJ2-1 TRBV28 NA few TGTGCCAGCAGCCGACAGGTCTTAGGCTACAATGAGCAGTTCTTC CASSRQVLGYNEQFF
TRBJ1-1 TRBV4-1 TRBD1 NA TGCGCCAGCAGCCACCCCCGCCAAGGGGGCGGCACTGAAGCTTTCTTT CASSHPRQGGGTEAFF
TRBJ2-1 TRBV15 NA NA TGTGCCACCAGCTCCGAGCGGACCTCCTACAATGAGCAGTTCTTC CATSSERTSYNEQFF
TRBJ2-1 TRBV7-9 NA NA TGTGCCAGCAGCTTTTATCGGTCAAACAATGAGCAGTTCTTC CASSFYRSNNEQFF
TRBJ2-1 TRBV15 NA NA TGTGCCACCAGCAGATACAGGGACGGGGACAATGAGCAGTTCTTC CATSRYRDGDNEQFF
TRBJ1-2 TRBV20-1 NA few TGCAGTGCTACCTCCGGAAAGATGACTAACTATGGCTACACCTTC CSATSGKMTNYGYTF
TRBJ2-2 TRBV6-2/TRBV6-3 NA NA TGTGCCAGCAGTTACTCGAAAAATCGCGCCGGGGAGCTGTTTTTT CASSYSKNRAGELFF
TRBJ1-3 TRBV12-3/TRBV12-4 NA few TGTGCCAGCAGTTTGGAGGCCTCGAGAGGAAACACCATATATTTT CASSLEASRGNTIYF
TRBJ2-5 TRBV7-8 TRBD2 NA TGTGCCAGCAGCTGGATAGCGGGTAGGAGAGAGACCCAGTACTTC CASSWIAGRRETQYF
TRBJ1-1 TRBV12-3/TRBV12-4 NA NA TGTGTCAGCAGTTTAGGGGGAAACACTGAAGCTTTCTTT CVSSLGGNTEAFF
TRBJ2-6 TRBV4-1 NA NA TGCGCCAGCAGCCAAGATATAATGGGAGTTGGGGCCAACGTCCTGACTTTC CASSQDIMGVGANVLTF